Below, 5 T cell receptor beta chains from the same sample are listed, as sequenced in a study of blood T cell repertoires in COVID-19. Using immunoSEQ multiplex PCR, the repertoire was profiled, and TCRdb retains in-frame clones only, with some absent. Here the sample spans about 100,000 clones, roughly 89% being singletons. The sequenced material came from peripheral blood. The receptors come from a woman between 45 and 60 years old with COVID-19, enrolled during active disease.

The V call is TRBV19, the J call TRBJ1-5, with D perhaps matching TRBD1 (6 bases). V gave up 2 bases and J gave up 6 bases, with 14 bases separating them. Germline lookup yields CDR1 LNHDA and CDR2 SQIVND (reference sequence). This CDR3 has 15 residues. CDR3 nucleotide sequence: TGTGCCAGTAGTATATCTCCCGGGACACCTCAGCCCCAGCATTTT. Amino acids: CASSISPGTPQPQHF.

This chain connects TRBV11-2 to TRBJ2-7, with D possibly TRBD2 on 7 matching bases. CDR1 is SGHAT, CDR2 FQNNGV, per germline. V was cut by 1 base and J by 7 bases, with 11 bases left in between. There are 13 residues in the CDR3. DNA for the CDR3: TGTGCCAGCAGCTTAGGGGGGGGCGGAGAGCAGTACTTC. It encodes CASSLGGGGEQYF.

The genes are TRBV6-2 or TRBV6-3 and TRBJ2-1; 10 bases fit TRBD2. The J segment lost 5 bases and the V segment lost 5 bases, leaving 15 bases of the junction unmatched. CDR1 MNHEY and CDR2 SVGEGT come from the germline V gene. The CDR3 runs 18 residues. This CDR3 is CASSRIAGGPRQNNEQFF. CDR3 coding DNA: TGTGCCAGCAGTAGAATAGCGGGGGGCCCCCGGCAGAACAATGAGCAGTTCTTC.

The gene calls are TRBV19 and TRBJ1-1; no reliable D call. Germline values: CDR1 LNHDA, CDR2 SQIVND (reference sequence). This CDR3 contains 13 residues. V was clipped by 7 bases and J by 0 bases, with 9 bases between them. The CDR3 protein is CASNSEMNTEAFF. The CDR3 DNA reads TGTGCCAGTAATTCAGAAATGAACACTGAAGCTTTCTTT.

In its sample, this clone was seen a few times. The CDR3 bases are TGTGCCAGCACGGCGGGGCCTTATAATTCACCCCTCCACTTT. Its translation is CASTAGPYNSPLHF. The chain joins TRBV6-5 to TRBJ1-6; perhaps TRBD1 as D (5 bases). CDR1 MNHEY and CDR2 SVGAGI come from the germline V gene. The CDR3 spans 14 residues. V lost 7 bases, J lost 4 bases, and 11 bases lay in between.